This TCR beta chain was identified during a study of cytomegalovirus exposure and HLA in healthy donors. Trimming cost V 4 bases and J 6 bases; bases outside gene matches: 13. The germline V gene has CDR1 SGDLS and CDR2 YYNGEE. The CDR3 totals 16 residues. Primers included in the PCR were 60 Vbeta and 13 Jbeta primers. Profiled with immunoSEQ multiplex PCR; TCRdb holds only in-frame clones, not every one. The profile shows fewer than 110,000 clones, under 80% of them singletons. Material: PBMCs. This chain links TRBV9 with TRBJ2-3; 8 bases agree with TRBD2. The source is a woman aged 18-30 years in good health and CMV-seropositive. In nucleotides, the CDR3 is TGTGCCAGCAGCCCCCCATGGAGCGGGAGAACGGATACGCAGTATTTT. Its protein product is CASSPPWSGRTDTQYF.